The 30 T cell receptor beta chains reported below all come from one sample, sequenced in a study of T cells in Graves' hyperthyroidism and ophthalmopathy. RNA transcripts yielded amplified TCR beta CDR3 regions. HTBI primers were the set used in a first-round RT-PCR of the TCR CDR3. TCRdb itself ran the multiplex PCR reads through MiXCR, one entry per CDR3 protein. The table records under 700,000 distinct CDR3 sequences, over 15% of them present only once. The source material was blood. The origin of the receptors is a woman younger than 35 with Graves' hyperthyroidism.

The CDR3: CASRRLRGLADSYEQYF. CDR3 nucleotide sequence: TGTGCCAGCCGTCGACTGAGGGGACTAGCGGACTCCTACGAGCAGTACTTC. The V gene is TRBV6-1, the J gene TRBJ2-7, with 11 bases matching TRBD2. CDR1 MNHNS and CDR2 SASEGT come from the germline V gene. The CDR3 is 17 amino acids. With 8 bases clipped from V and 0 bases from J, the junction kept 12 bases outside the gene matches.

This chain uses TRBV5-1 with TRBJ2-7; 10 nucleotides line up with TRBD2. The CDR3 consists of 15 residues. V was clipped by 0 bases and J by 7 bases; unmatched bases: 7. Germline loops: CDR1 SGHRS, CDR2 YFSETQ. The CDR3 sequence: CASSLGAGGPDEQYF. For the CDR3, the DNA is TGCGCCAGCAGCTTGGGAGCGGGAGGGCCTGATGAGCAGTACTTC.

The CDR3 DNA is TGTGCCAGCAGCAAATTCAGGGGGTTGAGCTACGAGCAGTACTTC. Translating it yields CASSKFRGLSYEQYF. The chain joins TRBV6-1 to TRBJ2-7; 7 bases align to TRBD1. Germline V gives CDR1 MNHNS, CDR2 SASEGT. The CDR3 is 15 amino acids. V dropped 6 bases and J dropped 3; count of bases not matched to a gene: 11.

This clonotype was seen repeatedly, ten times or more. The rearrangement links TRBV20-1 to TRBJ2-6; D is perhaps TRBD1 (5 bases). The CDR3 loop spans 15 amino acids. Germline-derived CDR1 and CDR2 are DFQATT and SNEGSKA (reference sequence). V shed 0 bases and J shed 1 base, with 7 bases lying between them. The CDR3 loop reads CSARDRGSGANVLTF. CDR3 sequence (DNA): TGCAGTGCTAGAGATAGGGGTTCTGGGGCCAACGTCCTGACTTTC.

The table lists this clonotype with many counts. The V call is TRBV6-1, the J call TRBJ1-1; D gene ambiguous. V was trimmed by 7 bases and J by 1 base, leaving 13 bases between them. The CDR3 extends over 14 amino acids. Germline V gives CDR1 MNHNS, CDR2 SASEGT. In DNA form, the CDR3 reads TGTGCCAGCACTTTGACACATAAGAACACTGAAGCTTTCTTT. This gives the protein CASTLTHKNTEAFF.

This clonotype came up many times. V gene TRBV20-1 combines with J gene TRBJ2-7; maybe TRBD2 (7 bases). This CDR3 has 15 residues. Between the trimmed V and J ends, which lost 0 bases and 2 bases, there was a span of 14 bases. Germline CDR1 DFQATT, CDR2 SNEGSKA (reference sequence). CDR3 nucleotides: TGCAGTGCTAGAGATATGGGGGGGGCTGCCTACGAGCAGTACTTC. Protein sequence: CSARDMGGAAYEQYF.

The V and J genes are TRBV6-1 and TRBJ2-7; a possible D gene is TRBD1 (5 bases). The V end lost 5 bases, the J end lost 1 base, and 15 bases lay between the germline ends. The CDR3 is 15 residues long. Per the germline V gene, CDR1 is MNHNS and CDR2 is SASEGT. The CDR3 region is CASSWQGFKSYEQYF. The CDR3 DNA reads as TGTGCCAGCAGTTGGCAGGGTTTCAAATCCTACGAGCAGTACTTC.

This chain joins TRBV6-5 and TRBJ2-7; 8 nucleotides align to TRBD1. This CDR3 region has 14 residues. V was clipped by 4 bases and J by 1 base; unmatched bases: 3. CDR1 is MNHEY, CDR2 SVGAGI, per germline. The CDR3 sequence is CASSSWDRSYEQYF. Written as DNA, the CDR3 is TGTGCCAGCAGTTCCTGGGACAGGTCCTACGAGCAGTACTTC.

This clonotype was seen ten or more times. The chain is built from TRBV2 and TRBJ2-3; D gene ambiguous. The CDR3 extends over 14 amino acids. The germline gives CDR1 SNHLY, CDR2 FYNNEI. The ends were cut back, 5 bases at V and 2 bases at J, with 11 bases in the middle. In DNA, the CDR3 is TGTGCCAGCAGTAAAATGGGGAACACAGATACGCAGTATTTT. It encodes CASSKMGNTDTQYF.

J is TRBJ2-7 and V is TRBV20-1, with 8 bases identical to TRBD2. Per germline, CDR1 DFQATT and CDR2 SNEGSKA (reference sequence). The CDR3 spans 14 residues. V was pared by 3 bases and J by 11 bases, with 15 bases of the junction left unmatched. The CDR3 protein is CSARSSRVTSGEYF. The DNA of the CDR3 is TGCAGTGCTAGGAGCTCAAGAGTTACTAGCGGAGAGTACTTC.

This clonotype was seen only a few times. This CDR3 reads CASSPDLYEQYF. The CDR3 bases are TGTGCCAGCAGTCCAGACCTCTACGAGCAGTACTTC. The chain recombines TRBV6-1 with TRBJ2-7; no firm D call. V was trimmed by 5 bases and J by 3 bases, leaving 8 bases between them. The V gene's germline CDR1 is MNHNS and CDR2 SASEGT. The CDR3 is made up of 12 amino acids.

V gene TRBV5-6 combines with J gene TRBJ1-1; D is unclear. Germline V lookup: CDR1 SGHDT, CDR2 YYEEEE. CDR3 length equals 13 residues. V lost 6 bases and J 5 bases, leaving 14 bases between the germline ends. The CDR3 protein is CASNNDVLTEAFF. The CDR3 DNA follows: TGTGCCAGCAACAATGATGTACTAACTGAAGCTTTCTTT.

This clonotype turned up a few times. The rearrangement uses TRBV30 and TRBJ2-2; either TRBD1 or TRBD2 may fit D (5 bases each). Germline values: CDR1 GTSNPN, CDR2 SVGIG (reference sequence). Trimming took 0 bases from V and 7 from J, leaving 9 bases between them. This CDR3 spans 13 amino acids. The CDR3 protein is CAWSVLGVGELFF. CDR3 sequence (DNA): TGTGCCTGGAGTGTACTGGGGGTCGGGGAGCTGTTTTTT. Based on the CDR3 plus reference TRBV30 and TRBJ2-2, the full variable domain is SQTIHQWPATLVQPVGSPLSLECTVEGTSNPNLYWYRQAAGRGLQLLFYSVGIGQISSEVPQNLSASRPQDRQFILSSKKLLLSDSGFYLCAWSVLGVGELFFGEGSRLTVL.

In this sample, this clonotype turned up a few times. The chain joins TRBV20-1 to TRBJ1-1; D not certain. The germline CDR1 and CDR2 sequences are DFQATT and SNEGSKA (reference sequence). V was clipped by 5 bases and J by 3 bases, with 13 bases between them. This CDR3 has 13 residues. CDR3 sequence (DNA): TGCAGTGCTGGAGTGCAGGCGTACACTGAAGCTTTCTTT. Amino acid sequence: CSAGVQAYTEAFF.

The chain links TRBV3-1 to TRBJ1-3, with 7 bases fitting TRBD1. Looked up from germline, CDR1 is LGHDT and CDR2 is YNNKEL (reference sequence). Trimming at V came to 4 bases and at J to 4 bases, leaving 10 bases not matched to a gene. CDR3 length equals 16 residues. The CDR3 sequence is CASSPPGQLGGNTIYF. The CDR3 region has the DNA TGTGCCAGCAGCCCCCCGGGACAGCTCGGCGGAAACACCATATATTTT.

The table lists this clonotype with a few counts. This sequence joins TRBV4-3 and TRBJ2-1, with D perhaps given as TRBD1 or TRBD2 (5 bases each). V was pared by 0 bases and J by 8 bases, with 11 bases between. Germline V gene data show CDR1 as LGHNA and CDR2 as YSLEER. This CDR3 contains 14 residues. CDR3 sequence (DNA): TGCGCCAGCAGCCAAGACGGTGGGGGTTATGAGCAGTTCTTC. Amino acids: CASSQDGGGYEQFF.

This clonotype was found a few times. CDR3 sequence: CATSDWAGQGSTDTQYF. CDR3 nucleotides: TGTGCCACCAGTGATTGGGCGGGACAGGGTAGCACAGATACGCAGTATTTT. The rearrangement joins TRBV24-1 to TRBJ2-3, with TRBD1 matching over 9 bases. The CDR3 sequence is 17 residues long. The V segment lost 2 bases and the J segment 0 bases; nucleotides outside the gene matches: 5. Per germline, CDR1 KGHDR and CDR2 SFDVKD.

This clonotype was found a few times. V usage is TRBV4-3 and J usage is TRBJ1-2; D may be TRBD1 (5 bases). CDR1 LGHNA and CDR2 YSLEER come from the germline V gene. The CDR3 spans 16 residues. Trimming took off 0 bases at V and 5 bases at J, with 16 bases between the two ends. CDR3 loop: CASSQDADGREYGYTF. The CDR3 coding sequence is TGCGCCAGCAGCCAAGATGCAGACGGCAGGGAGTATGGCTACACCTTC.

The sample holds many counts of this clonotype. This chain links TRBV7-9 with TRBJ2-3, with TRBD1 matching over 8 bases. CDR3 size: 15 residues. Germline V lookup: CDR1 SEHNR, CDR2 FQNEAQ (reference sequence). J gave up 6 bases and V 4 bases, and 9 bases lay outside the gene matches. The CDR3 protein is CASSSRTGSRDTQYF. CDR3 nucleotides: TGTGCCAGCAGCTCGAGGACAGGGTCGCGGGATACGCAGTATTTT.

The chain joins TRBV15 to TRBJ2-7; D may match TRBD1 or TRBD2 (5 bases each). CDR1 and CDR2 from the germline V gene are LNHNV and YYDKDF (reference sequence). V lost 2 bases and J lost 3, with 17 bases in between. The CDR3 consists of 16 residues. The CDR3 loop reads CATSRSIGDGDYEQYF. As DNA, the CDR3 is TGTGCCACCAGCAGATCCATAGGGGACGGAGACTACGAGCAGTACTTC.

This clonotype came up a few times. This chain uses TRBV4-2 with TRBJ1-6; TRBD1 might be the D (6 bases). There are 14 residues in the CDR3. Trimming removed 7 bases at V and 5 bases at J, with 12 bases between. Germline-derived CDR1 and CDR2 are LGHNA and YNFKEQ. The CDR3: CASTHPGDNSPLHF. The CDR3 region has the DNA TGTGCCAGCACCCACCCAGGGGATAATTCACCCCTCCACTTT.

This chain connects TRBV7-9 to TRBJ2-2; 8 bases are a match to TRBD1. The germline gives CDR1 SEHNR, CDR2 FQNEAQ (reference sequence). J gave up 2 bases and V 6 bases, and 8 bases lay outside the gene matches. CDR3 length: 16 amino acids. The CDR3 sequence is CASRPSGTGNTGELFF. The CDR3 DNA sequence: TGTGCCAGCAGACCCTCCGGGACAGGAAACACCGGGGAGCTGTTTTTT.

In this sample, this clonotype turned up many times. V is TRBV11-2 and J is TRBJ2-1; 7 nucleotides match TRBD2. Unmatched junction bases numbered 14, after V lost 6 bases and J lost 3 bases. The length of the CDR3 is 17 residues. Germline V lookup: CDR1 SGHAT, CDR2 FQNNGV. CDR3 DNA: TGTGCCAGCAGATCAACCTGGGGGGAGGGCTTCTACAATGAGCAGTTCTTC. It encodes CASRSTWGEGFYNEQFF.

This clonotype has more than one count but fewer than ten. V usage is TRBV5-1 and J usage is TRBJ2-5; 9 bases fit TRBD2. The CDR3 is made up of 17 amino acids. The germline V gene has CDR1 SGHRS and CDR2 YFSETQ. The V and J ends lost 1 base and 5 bases, in that order; junction bases with no gene match: 12. CDR3 DNA: TGCGCCAGCAGCTTGTCACTAATGGGACTAGCTTTGGAGACCCAGTACTTC. It codes for CASSLSLMGLALETQYF.

Many counts were recorded for this clonotype. The V call is TRBV12-3 or TRBV12-4, the J call TRBJ1-1, with D unresolved. The CDR3 contains 15 residues. Deletions cut 3 bases from V and 4 bases from J, with 15 bases between. CDR3 sequence: CASSFLGRWGTEAFF. Written as DNA, the CDR3 is TGTGCCAGCAGTTTCTTGGGTCGGTGGGGCACTGAAGCTTTCTTT.

This rearrangement joins TRBV6-2 or TRBV6-3 to TRBJ2-3, with 10 bases matching TRBD1. CDR3 length: 15 amino acids. Trimming cost V 6 bases and J 5 bases; bases outside gene matches: 8. Per germline, CDR1 MNHEY and CDR2 SVGEGT. The CDR3 coding sequence is TGTGCCAGCAGCCCCCGGACAGGGGGAGGAGATACGCAGTATTTT. Translated, it gives CASSPRTGGGDTQYF.

The chain is built from TRBV4-3 and TRBJ1-2; D is perhaps TRBD1 (6 bases). This CDR3 is 16 amino acids long. Trimming left V 0 bases short and J 4 bases short, with 15 bases between. Germline loops: CDR1 LGHNA, CDR2 YSLEER. CDR3 region: CASSQDGQKRIYGYTF. DNA of the CDR3: TGCGCCAGCAGCCAAGACGGACAGAAACGGATCTATGGCTACACCTTC.

V and J are TRBV6-1 and TRBJ2-2; 10 nucleotides match TRBD1. This CDR3 has 12 amino acids. The trim removed 8 bases at V and 7 bases at J, leaving 1 base unmatched. The germline V gene has CDR1 MNHNS and CDR2 SASEGT. The chain's CDR3 is CASGTGDGELFF. Written as DNA, the CDR3 is TGTGCCAGCGGGACAGGGGACGGGGAGCTGTTTTTT.

In this sample, this clonotype turned up once. This rearrangement joins TRBV10-3 to TRBJ2-3; TRBD1 might be the D (6 bases). Trimming stripped 2 bases from V and 1 base from J, with 16 bases between. This CDR3 is 17 amino acids long. The V gene's germline CDR1 is ENHRY and CDR2 SYGVKD. CDR3 region: CAISEGTRFGGTDTQYF. As DNA, the CDR3 is TGTGCCATCAGTGAGGGGACAAGATTCGGAGGCACAGATACGCAGTATTTT.

The chain links TRBV18 to TRBJ1-1; 12 positions match TRBD1. Germline V lookup: CDR1 KGHSH, CDR2 LQKENI. The CDR3 extends over 15 amino acids. With V trimmed by 5 bases and J by 1 base, 2 bases remained unmatched. The CDR3 DNA reads as TGTGCCAGCTCATCGGGACAGGGGGCGAACACTGAAGCTTTCTTT. Translating gives CASSSGQGANTEAFF.